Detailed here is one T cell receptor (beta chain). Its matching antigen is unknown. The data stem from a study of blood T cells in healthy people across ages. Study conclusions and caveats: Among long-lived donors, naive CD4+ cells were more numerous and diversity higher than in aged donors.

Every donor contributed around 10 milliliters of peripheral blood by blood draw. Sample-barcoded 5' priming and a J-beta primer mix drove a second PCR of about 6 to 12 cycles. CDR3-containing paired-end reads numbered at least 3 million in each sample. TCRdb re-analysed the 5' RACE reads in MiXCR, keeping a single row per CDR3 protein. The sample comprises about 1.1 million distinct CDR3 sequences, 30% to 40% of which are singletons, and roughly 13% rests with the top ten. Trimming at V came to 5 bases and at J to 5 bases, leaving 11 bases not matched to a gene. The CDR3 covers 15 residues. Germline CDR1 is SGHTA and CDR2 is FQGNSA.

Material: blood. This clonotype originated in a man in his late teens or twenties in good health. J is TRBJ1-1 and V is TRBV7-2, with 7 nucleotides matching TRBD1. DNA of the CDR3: TGTGCCAGCAGCCCGACGGACAGGTCGGGGACTGAAGCTTTCTTT. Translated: CASSPTDRSGTEAFF.